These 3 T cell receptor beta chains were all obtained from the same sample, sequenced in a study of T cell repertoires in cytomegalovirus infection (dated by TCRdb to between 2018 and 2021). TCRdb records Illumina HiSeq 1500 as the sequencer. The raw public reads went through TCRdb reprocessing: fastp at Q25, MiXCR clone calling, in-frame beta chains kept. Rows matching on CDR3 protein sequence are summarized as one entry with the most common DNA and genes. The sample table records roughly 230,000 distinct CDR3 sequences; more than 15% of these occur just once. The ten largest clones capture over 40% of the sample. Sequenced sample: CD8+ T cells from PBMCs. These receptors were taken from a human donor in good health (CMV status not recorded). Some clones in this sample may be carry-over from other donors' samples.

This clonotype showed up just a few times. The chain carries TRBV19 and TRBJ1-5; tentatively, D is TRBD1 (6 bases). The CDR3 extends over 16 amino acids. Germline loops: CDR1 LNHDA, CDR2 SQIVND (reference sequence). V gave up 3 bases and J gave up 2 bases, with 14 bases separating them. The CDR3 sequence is CASSIYGTGRNQPQHF. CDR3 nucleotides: TGTGCCAGTAGTATCTATGGAACAGGGCGCAATCAGCCCCAGCATTTT. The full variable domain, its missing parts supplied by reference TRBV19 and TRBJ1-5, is DGGITQSPKYLFRKEGQNVTLSCEQNLNHDAMYWYRQDPGQGLRLIYYSQIVNDFQKGDIAEGYSVSREKKESFPLTVTSAQKNPTAFYLCASSIYGTGRNQPQHFGDGTRLSIL.

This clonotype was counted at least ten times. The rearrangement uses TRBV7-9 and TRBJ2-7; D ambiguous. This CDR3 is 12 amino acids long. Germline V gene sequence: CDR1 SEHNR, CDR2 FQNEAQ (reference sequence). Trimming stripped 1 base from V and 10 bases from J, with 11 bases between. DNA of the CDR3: TGTGCCAGCAGCTTAGGTGGCGCAGGACAGTACTTC. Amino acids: CASSLGGAGQYF.

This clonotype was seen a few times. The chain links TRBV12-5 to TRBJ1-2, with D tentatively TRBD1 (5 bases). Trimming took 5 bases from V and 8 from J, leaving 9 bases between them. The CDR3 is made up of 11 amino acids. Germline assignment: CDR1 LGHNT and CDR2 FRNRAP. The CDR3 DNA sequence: TGTGCTAGTGGTGGGGGGAGGGGCTACACCTTC. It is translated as CASGGGRGYTF.